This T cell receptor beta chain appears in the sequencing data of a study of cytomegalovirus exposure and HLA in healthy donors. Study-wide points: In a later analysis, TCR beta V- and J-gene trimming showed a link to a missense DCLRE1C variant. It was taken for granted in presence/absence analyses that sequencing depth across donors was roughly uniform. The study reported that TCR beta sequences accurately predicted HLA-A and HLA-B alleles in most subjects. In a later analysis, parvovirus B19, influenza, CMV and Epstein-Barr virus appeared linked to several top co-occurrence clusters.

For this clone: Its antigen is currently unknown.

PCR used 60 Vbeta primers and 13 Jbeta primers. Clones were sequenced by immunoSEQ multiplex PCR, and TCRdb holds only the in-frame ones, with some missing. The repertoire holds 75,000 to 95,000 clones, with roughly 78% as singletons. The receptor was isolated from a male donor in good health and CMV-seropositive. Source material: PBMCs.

The CDR3 nucleotides read TGTGCCAGCAGTTTATCCTCCCAGTCGAACACCGGGGAGCTGTTTTTT. Residues: CASSLSSQSNTGELFF. The rearrangement links TRBV27 to TRBJ2-2; D remains unclear. The V gene's germline CDR1 is MNHEY and CDR2 SMNVEV (reference sequence). The CDR3 is 16 residues long. Trimming took 0 bases from V and 0 from J, leaving 8 bases between them.